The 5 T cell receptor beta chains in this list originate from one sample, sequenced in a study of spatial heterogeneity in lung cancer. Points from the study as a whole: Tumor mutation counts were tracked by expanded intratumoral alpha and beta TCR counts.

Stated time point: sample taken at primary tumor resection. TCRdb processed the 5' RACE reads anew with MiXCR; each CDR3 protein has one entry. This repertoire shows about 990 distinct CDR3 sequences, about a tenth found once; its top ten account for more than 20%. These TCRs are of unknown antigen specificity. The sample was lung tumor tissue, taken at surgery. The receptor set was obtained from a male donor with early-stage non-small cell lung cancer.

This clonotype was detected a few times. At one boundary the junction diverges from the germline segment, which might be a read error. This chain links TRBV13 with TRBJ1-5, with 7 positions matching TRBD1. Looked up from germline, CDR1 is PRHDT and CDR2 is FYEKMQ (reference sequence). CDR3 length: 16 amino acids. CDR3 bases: TGTGCCAGCAGAGATGGGACAGTTGATAGCCATCAGCCCCAGCATTTT. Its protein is CASRDGTVDSHQPQHF.

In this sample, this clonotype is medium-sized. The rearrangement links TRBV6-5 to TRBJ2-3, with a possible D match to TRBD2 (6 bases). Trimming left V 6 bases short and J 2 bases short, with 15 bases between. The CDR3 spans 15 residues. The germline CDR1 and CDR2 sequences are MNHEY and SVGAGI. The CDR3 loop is CASSPTGLLTDTQYF. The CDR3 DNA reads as TGTGCCAGCAGCCCGACGGGACTCCTCACAGATACGCAGTATTTT.

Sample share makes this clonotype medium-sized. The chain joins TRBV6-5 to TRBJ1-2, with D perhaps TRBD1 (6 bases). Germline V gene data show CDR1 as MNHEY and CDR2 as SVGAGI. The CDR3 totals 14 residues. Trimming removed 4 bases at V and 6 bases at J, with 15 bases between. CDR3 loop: CASSSQGGANGYTF. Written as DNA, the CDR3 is TGTGCCAGCAGTTCCCAAGGGGGGGCCAATGGCTACACCTTC.

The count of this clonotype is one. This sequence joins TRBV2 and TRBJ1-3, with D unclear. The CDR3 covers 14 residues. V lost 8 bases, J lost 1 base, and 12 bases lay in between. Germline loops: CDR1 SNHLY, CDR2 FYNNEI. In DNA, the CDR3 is TGTGCCAGCTCCTTCTTGGTTTCTGGAAACACCATATATTTT. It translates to CASSFLVSGNTIYF.

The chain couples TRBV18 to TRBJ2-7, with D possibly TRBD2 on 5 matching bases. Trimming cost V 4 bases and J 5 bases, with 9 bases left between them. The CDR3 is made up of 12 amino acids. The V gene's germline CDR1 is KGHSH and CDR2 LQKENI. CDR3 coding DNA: TGTGCCAGCTCACTCGGAGGCGACGAGCAGTACTTC. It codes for CASSLGGDEQYF.